These 13 T cell receptor beta chains were sequenced from one sample in a study of blood T cell repertoires in COVID-19. The protocol was immunoSEQ multiplex PCR, while the TCRdb copy is restricted to in-frame clones and leaves out a portion. This table has roughly 250,000 clones, around 88% appearing once. Sequencing was carried out using PBMCs or T cells enriched from blood (not recorded which). The receptors here all came from a woman between 50 and 59 years old who had recovered from COVID-19.

This sequence joins TRBV3-1 (or the pseudogene TRBV3-2) and TRBJ1-5, with a tentative D call TRBD2 (5 bases). TRBJ2-3 matches the DNA end more closely, so the J call is doubtful. The germline V gene has CDR1 LGHDT and CDR2 YNNKEL (reference sequence). The CDR3 sequence is 14 residues long. The CDR3 reads CASSQDTGNQPQYF. CDR3 DNA sequence: TGTGCCAGCAGCCAAGATACGGGAAATCAGCCCCAGTATTTT.

The chain has TRBV6-4 and TRBJ2-7; D is perhaps TRBD1 (5 bases). V shed 6 bases and J shed 6 bases, with 15 bases lying between them. The CDR3 runs 13 residues. Germline CDR1 MRHNA, CDR2 SNTAGT. CDR3 nucleotide sequence: TGTGCCAGCAGCCTCGAGGCAGGGTTCGAGCAGTACTTC. Protein: CASSLEAGFEQYF.

The V gene is TRBV7-8, the J gene TRBJ1-5; D is unresolved. V dropped 1 base and J dropped 0 bases, with 19 bases sitting between them. The CDR3 loop spans 19 amino acids. Germline CDR1 SGHVS, CDR2 FQNEAQ. CDR3 nucleotides: TGTGCCAGCAGCTTAGTTTATGGCTTTCCGCTTTATAGCAATCAGCCCCAGCATTTT. Translated: CASSLVYGFPLYSNQPQHF.

The chain joins TRBV18 to TRBJ1-1, with D possibly TRBD1 on 5 matching bases. This CDR3 is 16 amino acids long. V was clipped by 6 bases and J by 4 bases, with 21 bases between them. Looked up from germline, CDR1 is KGHSH and CDR2 is LQKENI. The CDR3 here is CASSPTTQGTGTEAFF. The DNA for the CDR3 is TGTGCCAGCTCCCCGACCACTCAAGGGACTGGCACTGAAGCTTTCTTT.

This chain uses TRBV2 with TRBJ2-1; 8 bases line up with TRBD2. Germline-derived CDR1 and CDR2 are SNHLY and FYNNEI. J was trimmed by 4 bases and V by 7 bases; bases with no gene match: 12. This CDR3 contains 16 residues. In nucleotides, the CDR3 is TGTGCCAGCACGGACCCCAGCGGGGGCGAATACAATGAGCAGTTCTTC. It yields the protein CASTDPSGGEYNEQFF.

This clone was detected a few times. This chain joins TRBV5-1 and TRBJ1-4; D is possibly TRBD1 (5 bases). The germline V gene has CDR1 SGHRS and CDR2 YFSETQ. CDR3 length equals 18 residues. The V and J ends lost 3 bases and 0 bases respectively, with 18 bases between them. CDR3 protein: CASSSGLLQVATNEKLFF. The CDR3 DNA follows: TGCGCCAGCAGCTCTGGATTACTACAGGTCGCAACTAATGAAAAACTGTTTTTT.

V is TRBV4-1 and J is TRBJ1-2; TRBD1 might be the D (6 bases). CDR1 is MGHRA, CDR2 YSYEKL, per germline. Deletions cut 1 base from V and 8 bases from J, with 17 bases between. The CDR3 totals 15 residues. Here the CDR3 reads CASSQVQAIGGGYTF. In nucleotides, the CDR3 is TGCGCCAGCAGCCAAGTTCAGGCAATAGGGGGAGGCTACACCTTC.

This rearrangement joins TRBV5-8 to TRBJ2-3; 8 bases are a match to TRBD2. The germline gives CDR1 SGHTS, CDR2 YDEGEE. The length of the CDR3 is 15 residues. The V and J ends lost 5 bases and 3 bases, in that order; junction bases with no gene match: 8. DNA for the CDR3: TGTGCCAGCAGTTCGAGTAGCGGGGTAACAGATACGCAGTATTTT. It translates to CASSSSSGVTDTQYF.

V usage is TRBV2 and J usage is TRBJ1-4, with 7 bases that match TRBD1. Germline CDR1 SNHLY, CDR2 FYNNEI. This CDR3 is built from 14 residues. With 4 bases clipped from V and 6 bases from J, the junction kept 5 bases outside the gene matches. Written as DNA, the CDR3 is TGTGCCAGCAGTGGACAGGGAGTTTATGAAAAACTGTTTTTT. Translating it yields CASSGQGVYEKLFF.

J is TRBJ1-5 and V is TRBV19; D is unclear. V gave up 5 bases and J gave up 2 bases, with 13 bases separating them. The CDR3 sequence is 15 residues long. Germline CDR1 is LNHDA and CDR2 is SQIVND (reference sequence). The DNA of the CDR3 is TGTGCCAGTAGTTTGGGTCGGAGCGGCAATCAGCCCCAGCATTTT. Its translation: CASSLGRSGNQPQHF.

This chain uses TRBV11-3 with TRBJ2-3; no firm D call. V lost 2 bases and J lost 1, with 10 bases in between. The CDR3 is 15 residues long. CDR1 and CDR2 from the germline V gene are SGHNT and YENEEA. As DNA, the CDR3 is TGTGCCAGCAGCTTAATTAAGAGTGGCACAGATACGCAGTATTTT. Its translation is CASSLIKSGTDTQYF.

This clone was recorded once. This sequence joins TRBV6-2 or TRBV6-3 and TRBJ2-7; 9 positions match TRBD1. This CDR3 is 13 amino acids long. Germline V lookup: CDR1 MNHEY, CDR2 SVGEGT. Trimming took 5 bases from V and 6 from J; bases not matched to a gene: 5. CDR3 nucleotide sequence: TGTGCCAGCAGTAACAGGGGGCGAAGCGAGCAGTACTTC. This codes for CASSNRGRSEQYF.

The V and J genes are TRBV7-9 and TRBJ1-3; tentatively, D is TRBD1 (6 bases). Germline-derived CDR1 and CDR2 are SEHNR and FQNEAQ (reference sequence). The V and J ends lost 4 bases and 4 bases respectively, with 11 bases between them. CDR3 length equals 14 residues. As DNA, the CDR3 is TGTGCCAGCAGCTACAGGGCCCTCGGAAACACCATATATTTT. It specifies CASSYRALGNTIYF.